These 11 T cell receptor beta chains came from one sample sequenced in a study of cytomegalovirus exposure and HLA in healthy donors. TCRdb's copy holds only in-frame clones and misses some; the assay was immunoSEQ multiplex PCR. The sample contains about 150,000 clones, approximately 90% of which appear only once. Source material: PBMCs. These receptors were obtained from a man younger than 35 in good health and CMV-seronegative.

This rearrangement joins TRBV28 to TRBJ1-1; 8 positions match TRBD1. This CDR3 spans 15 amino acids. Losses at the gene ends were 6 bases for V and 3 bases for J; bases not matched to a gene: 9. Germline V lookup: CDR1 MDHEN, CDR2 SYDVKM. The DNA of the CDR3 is TGTGCCAGCAGCGACATGCAGGGGGCGTACACTGAAGCTTTCTTT. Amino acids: CASSDMQGAYTEAFF.

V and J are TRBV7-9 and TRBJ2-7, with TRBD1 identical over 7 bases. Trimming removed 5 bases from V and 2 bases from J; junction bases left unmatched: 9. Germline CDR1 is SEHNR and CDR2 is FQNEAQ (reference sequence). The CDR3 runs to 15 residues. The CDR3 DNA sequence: TGTGCCAGCAGCAACAGGGGTTCGCCTACCTACGAGCAGTACTTC. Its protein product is CASSNRGSPTYEQYF.

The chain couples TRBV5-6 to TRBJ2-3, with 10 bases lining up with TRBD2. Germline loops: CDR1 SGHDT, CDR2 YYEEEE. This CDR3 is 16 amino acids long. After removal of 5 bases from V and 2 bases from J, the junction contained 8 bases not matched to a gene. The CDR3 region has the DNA TGTGCCAGCAGATTTCTAGCGGGGGCCTACACAGATACGCAGTATTTT. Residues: CASRFLAGAYTDTQYF.

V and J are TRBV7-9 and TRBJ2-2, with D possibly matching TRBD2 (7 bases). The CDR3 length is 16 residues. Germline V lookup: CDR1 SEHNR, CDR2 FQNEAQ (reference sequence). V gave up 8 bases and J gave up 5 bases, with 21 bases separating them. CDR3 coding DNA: TGTGCCAGCCTTAAGGGACCGGGGGGCGAGACCGGGGAGCTGTTTTTT. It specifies CASLKGPGGETGELFF.

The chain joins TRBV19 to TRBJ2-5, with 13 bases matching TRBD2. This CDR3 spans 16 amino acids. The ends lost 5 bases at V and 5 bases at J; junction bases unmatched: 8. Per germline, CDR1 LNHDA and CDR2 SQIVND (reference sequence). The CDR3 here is CASSPGTSGMRETQYF. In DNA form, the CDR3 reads TGTGCCAGTAGTCCCGGGACTAGCGGGATGAGGGAGACCCAGTACTTC.

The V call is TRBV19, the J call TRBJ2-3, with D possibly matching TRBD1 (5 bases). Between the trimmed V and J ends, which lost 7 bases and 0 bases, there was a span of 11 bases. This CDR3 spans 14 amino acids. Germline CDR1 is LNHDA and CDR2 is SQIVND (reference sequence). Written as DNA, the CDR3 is TGTGCCAGTATGGGGCTCGGAAGCACAGATACGCAGTATTTT. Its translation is CASMGLGSTDTQYF. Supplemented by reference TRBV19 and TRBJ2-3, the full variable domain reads DGGITQSPKYLFRKEGQNVTLSCEQNLNHDAMYWYRQDPGQGLRLIYYSQIVNDFQKGDIAEGYSVSREKKESFPLTVTSAQKNPTAFYLCASMGLGSTDTQYFGPGTRLTVL.

CDR3 bases: TGTGCCAGCAGCCCCCCAGGCGCCGAGACCCAGTACTTC. Residues: CASSPPGAETQYF. V gene TRBV11-2 combines with J gene TRBJ2-5; no reliable D call. Germline-derived CDR1 and CDR2 are SGHAT and FQNNGV. The CDR3 is made up of 13 amino acids. Between the trimmed V and J ends, which lost 5 bases and 5 bases, there was a span of 12 bases.

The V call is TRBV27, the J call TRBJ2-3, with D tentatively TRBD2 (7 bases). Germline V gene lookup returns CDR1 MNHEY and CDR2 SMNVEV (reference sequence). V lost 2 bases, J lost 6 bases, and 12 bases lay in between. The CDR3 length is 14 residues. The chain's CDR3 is CASSLKGGLDTQYF. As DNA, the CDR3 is TGTGCCAGCAGTTTAAAGGGGGGGCTCGATACGCAGTATTTT.

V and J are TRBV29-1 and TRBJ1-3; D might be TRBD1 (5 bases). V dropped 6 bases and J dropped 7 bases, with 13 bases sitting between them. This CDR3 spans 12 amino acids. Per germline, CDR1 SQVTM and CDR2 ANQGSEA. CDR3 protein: CSVTAPSNTIYF. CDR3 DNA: TGCAGCGTGACAGCTCCATCCAACACCATATATTTT.

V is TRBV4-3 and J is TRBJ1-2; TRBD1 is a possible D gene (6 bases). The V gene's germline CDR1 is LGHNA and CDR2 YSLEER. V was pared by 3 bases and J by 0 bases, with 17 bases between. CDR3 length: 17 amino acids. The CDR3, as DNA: TGCGCCAGCAGCCATGAACTCTCACAGGGCCCTAACTATGGCTACACCTTC. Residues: CASSHELSQGPNYGYTF.

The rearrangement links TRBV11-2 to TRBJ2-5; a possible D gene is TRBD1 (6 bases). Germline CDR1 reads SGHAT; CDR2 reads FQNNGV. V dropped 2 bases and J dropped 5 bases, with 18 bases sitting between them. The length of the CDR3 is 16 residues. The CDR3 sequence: CASSLRVGGPRETQYF. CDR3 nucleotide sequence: TGTGCCAGCAGCTTACGTGTAGGGGGACCCCGGGAGACCCAGTACTTC.